This T cell receptor beta chain was obtained from a study of molecular identifiers for immune sequencing clone quantification. Study overall: Four portions were sequenced after RNA from roughly 18,000 or 92,000 naive CD8 cells was split five ways in replicates. Study conclusions and caveats: Sharing of a barcode by identical TCR molecules could cause highly expanded clone sizes to be underestimated. Spike-in Jurkat TCR RNA from a single cell reportedly registered among about 1 million naive cells.

The CDR3 extends over 13 amino acids. In germline, CDR1 is MNHEY, CDR2 SVGEGT. TCRdb processed the PCR reads anew with MiXCR; each CDR3 protein has one entry. The sample has about 640,000 distinct CDR3 sequences, just under 20% seen once. A word on this clonotype: Its target is unknown. An end of the junction differs from the germline gene, which may be a read error.

Specimen: naive CD8+ T cells from blood, with Jurkat cell RNA spiked in. Subset of the sample: FACS-sorted CD8+CD4-CCR7+CD45RA+ naive T cells. This TCR was recovered from a human donor in good health. Some libraries in this study had Jurkat cell RNA spiked in. The genes are TRBV6-2 or TRBV6-3 and TRBJ2-5, with D perhaps matching TRBD1 or TRBD2 (5 bases each). This CDR3 is CASRLQGGETRYF. DNA for the CDR3: TGTGCCAGCAGGCTCCAGGGTGGGGAGACCCGGTACTTC.